The clone carrying this TCR beta chain occurred a few times. Its specificity is not known. The data were taken from a study of T-cell memory formation after mild COVID-19. For the study at large: For the most part, TCR clusters were specific to one donor. Overall study findings and caveats: For contracting clones, CD4+ ones sat mainly in CM and EM, CD8+ in EMRA. Researchers found some responding clones in pre-infection memory, a sign that cross-reactive memory joined.

TCRdb independently ran MiXCR on the 5' RACE reads; one entry per CDR3 protein. The table records roughly 450,000 distinct CDR3 sequences, about 20% of them present only once. V was pared by 3 bases and J by 8 bases, with 11 bases between. Germline loops: CDR1 SGDLS, CDR2 YYNGEE. The CDR3 length is 12 residues. Sequencing was performed on PBMCs or a T cell subset sorted from them (not recorded which). This chain connects TRBV9 to TRBJ1-2; D is undetermined. The clonotype was recovered from an adult woman who had mild COVID-19 (a few samples of this study predate the infection). Cell type and time point are not known. CDR3 loop: CASSDQFHGYTF. The DNA of the CDR3 is TGTGCCAGCAGCGATCAGTTTCACGGCTACACCTTC.